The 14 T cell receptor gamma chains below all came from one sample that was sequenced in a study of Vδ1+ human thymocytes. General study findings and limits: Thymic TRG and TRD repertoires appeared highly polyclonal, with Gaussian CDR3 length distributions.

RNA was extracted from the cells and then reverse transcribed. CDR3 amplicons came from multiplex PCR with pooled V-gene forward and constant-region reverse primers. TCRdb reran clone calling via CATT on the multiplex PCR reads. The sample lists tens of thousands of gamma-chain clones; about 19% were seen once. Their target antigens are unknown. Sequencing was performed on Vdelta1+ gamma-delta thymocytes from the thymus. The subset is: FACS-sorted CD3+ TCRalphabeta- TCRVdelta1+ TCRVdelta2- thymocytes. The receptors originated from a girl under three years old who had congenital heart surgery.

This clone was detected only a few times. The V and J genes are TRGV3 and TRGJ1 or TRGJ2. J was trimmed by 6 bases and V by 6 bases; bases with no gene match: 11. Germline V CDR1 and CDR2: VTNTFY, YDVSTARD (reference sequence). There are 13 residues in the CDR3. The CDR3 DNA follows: TGTGCCACCTGGAGATTGGGATTTTATAAGAAACTCTTT. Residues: CATWRLGFYKKLF.

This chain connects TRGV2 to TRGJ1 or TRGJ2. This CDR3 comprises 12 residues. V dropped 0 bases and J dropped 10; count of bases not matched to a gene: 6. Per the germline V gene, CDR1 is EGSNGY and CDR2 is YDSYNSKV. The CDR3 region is CATWDGLVKKLF. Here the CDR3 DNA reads TGTGCCACCTGGGACGGGCTAGTAAAGAAACTCTTT.

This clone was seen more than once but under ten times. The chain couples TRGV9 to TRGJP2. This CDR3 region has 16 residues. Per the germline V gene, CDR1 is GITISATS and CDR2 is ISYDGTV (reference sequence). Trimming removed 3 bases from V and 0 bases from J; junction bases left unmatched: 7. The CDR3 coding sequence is TGTGCCTTGTGGGAGCTCTCATATAGTAGTGATTGGATCAAGACGTTT. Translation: CALWELSYSSDWIKTF.

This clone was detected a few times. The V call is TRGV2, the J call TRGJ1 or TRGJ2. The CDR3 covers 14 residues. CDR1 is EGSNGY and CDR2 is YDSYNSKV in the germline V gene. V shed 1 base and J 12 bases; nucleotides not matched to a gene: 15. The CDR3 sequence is CATWDGPNCGGKLF. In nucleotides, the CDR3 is TGTGCCACCTGGGACGGTCCCAACTGCGGCGGGAAACTCTTT.

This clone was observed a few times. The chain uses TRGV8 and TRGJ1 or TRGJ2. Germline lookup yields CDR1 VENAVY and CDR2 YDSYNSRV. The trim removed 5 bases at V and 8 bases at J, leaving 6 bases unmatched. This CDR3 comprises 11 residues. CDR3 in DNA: TGTGCCACCTGGGCGTTCGATAAGAAACTCTTT. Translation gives CATWAFDKKLF.

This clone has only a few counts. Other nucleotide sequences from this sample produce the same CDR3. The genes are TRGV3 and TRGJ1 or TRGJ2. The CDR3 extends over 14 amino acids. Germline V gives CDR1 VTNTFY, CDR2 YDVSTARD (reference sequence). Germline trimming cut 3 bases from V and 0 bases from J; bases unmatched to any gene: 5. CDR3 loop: CATWDRLNYYKKLF. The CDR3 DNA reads TGTGCCACCTGGGACCGTCTGAATTATTATAAGAAACTCTTT.

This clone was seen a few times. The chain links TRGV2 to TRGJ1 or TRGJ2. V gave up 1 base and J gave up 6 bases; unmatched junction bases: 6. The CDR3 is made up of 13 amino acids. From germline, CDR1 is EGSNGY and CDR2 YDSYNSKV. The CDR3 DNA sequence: TGTGCCACCTGGGACGGCGGCCGTTATAAGAAACTCTTT. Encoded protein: CATWDGGRYKKLF.

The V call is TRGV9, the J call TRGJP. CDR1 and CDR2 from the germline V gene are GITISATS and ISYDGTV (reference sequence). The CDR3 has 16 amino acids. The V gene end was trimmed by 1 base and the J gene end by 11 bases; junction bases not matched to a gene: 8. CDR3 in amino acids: CALWEVGSMGKKIKVF. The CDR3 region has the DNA TGTGCCTTGTGGGAGGTTGGATCGATGGGCAAAAAAATCAAGGTATTT.

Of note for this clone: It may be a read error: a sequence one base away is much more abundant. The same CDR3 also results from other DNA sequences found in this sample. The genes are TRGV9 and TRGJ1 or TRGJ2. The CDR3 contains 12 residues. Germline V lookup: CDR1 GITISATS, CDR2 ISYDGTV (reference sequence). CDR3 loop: CALWEVRYKKLF. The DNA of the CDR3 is TGCGCCTTGTGGGAGGTGAGGTATAAGAAACTCTTT.

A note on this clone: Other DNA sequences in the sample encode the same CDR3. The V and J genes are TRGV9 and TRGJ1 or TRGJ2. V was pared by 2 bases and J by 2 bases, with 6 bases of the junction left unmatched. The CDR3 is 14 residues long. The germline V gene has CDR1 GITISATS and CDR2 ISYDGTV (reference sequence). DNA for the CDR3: TGTGCCTTGTGGGAGGCTACTCATTATTATAAGAAACTCTTT. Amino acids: CALWEATHYYKKLF.

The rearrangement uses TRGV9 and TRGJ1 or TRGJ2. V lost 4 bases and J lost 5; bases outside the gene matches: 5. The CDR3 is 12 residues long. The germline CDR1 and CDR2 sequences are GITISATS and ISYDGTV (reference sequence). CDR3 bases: TGTGCCTTGTGGGATCGGAATTATAAGAAACTCTTT. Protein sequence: CALWDRNYKKLF.

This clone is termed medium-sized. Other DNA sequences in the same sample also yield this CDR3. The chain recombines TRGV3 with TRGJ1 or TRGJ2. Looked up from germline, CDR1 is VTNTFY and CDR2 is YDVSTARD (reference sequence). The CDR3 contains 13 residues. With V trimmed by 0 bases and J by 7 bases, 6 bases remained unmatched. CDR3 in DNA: TGTGCCACCTGGGACAGGCCAGGGTATAAGAAACTCTTT. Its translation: CATWDRPGYKKLF.

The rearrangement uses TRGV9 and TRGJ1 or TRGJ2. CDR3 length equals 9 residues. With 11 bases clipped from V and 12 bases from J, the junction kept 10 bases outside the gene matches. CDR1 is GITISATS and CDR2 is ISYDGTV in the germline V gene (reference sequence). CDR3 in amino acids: CASPEVKLF. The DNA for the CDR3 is TGTGCCTCCCCGGAGGTGAAACTCTTT.

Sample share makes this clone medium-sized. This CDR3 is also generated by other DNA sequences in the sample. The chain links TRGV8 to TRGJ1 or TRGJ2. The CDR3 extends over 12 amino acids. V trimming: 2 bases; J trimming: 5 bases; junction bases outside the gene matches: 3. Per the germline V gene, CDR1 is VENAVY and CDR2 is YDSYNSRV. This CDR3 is CATWDKDYKKLF. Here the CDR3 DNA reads TGTGCCACCTGGGATAAGGATTATAAGAAACTCTTT.